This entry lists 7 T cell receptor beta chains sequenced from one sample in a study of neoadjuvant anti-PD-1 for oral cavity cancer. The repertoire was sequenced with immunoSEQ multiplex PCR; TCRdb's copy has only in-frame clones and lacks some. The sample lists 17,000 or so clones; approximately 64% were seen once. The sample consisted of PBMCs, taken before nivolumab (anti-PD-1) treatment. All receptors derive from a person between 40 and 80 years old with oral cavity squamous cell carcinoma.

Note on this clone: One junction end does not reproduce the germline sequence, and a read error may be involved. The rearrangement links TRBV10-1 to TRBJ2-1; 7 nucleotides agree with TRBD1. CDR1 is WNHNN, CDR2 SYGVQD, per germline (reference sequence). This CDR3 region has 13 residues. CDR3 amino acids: CASSAGQMTFLLF. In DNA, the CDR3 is TGCGCCAGCAGTGCGGGACAGATGACCTTTCTGCTCTTC.

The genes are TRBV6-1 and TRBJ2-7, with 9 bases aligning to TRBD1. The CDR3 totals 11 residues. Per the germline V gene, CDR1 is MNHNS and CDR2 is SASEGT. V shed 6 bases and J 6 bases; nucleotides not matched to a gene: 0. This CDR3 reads CASRDRGEQYF. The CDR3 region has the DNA TGTGCCAGCAGGGACAGGGGCGAGCAGTACTTC.

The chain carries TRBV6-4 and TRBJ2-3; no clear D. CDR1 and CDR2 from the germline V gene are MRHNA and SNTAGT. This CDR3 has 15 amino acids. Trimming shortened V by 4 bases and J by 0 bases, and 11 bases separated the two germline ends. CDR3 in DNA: TGTGCCAGCAGTGCAACTACCAGGAGCACAGATACGCAGTATTTT. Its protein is CASSATTRSTDTQYF.

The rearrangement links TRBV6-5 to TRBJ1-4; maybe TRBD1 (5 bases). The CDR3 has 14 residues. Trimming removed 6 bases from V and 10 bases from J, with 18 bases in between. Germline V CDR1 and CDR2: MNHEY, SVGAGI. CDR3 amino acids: CASSTGAFPRKLFF. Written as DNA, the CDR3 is TGTGCCAGCAGCACCGGGGCCTTTCCCCGAAAACTGTTTTTT.

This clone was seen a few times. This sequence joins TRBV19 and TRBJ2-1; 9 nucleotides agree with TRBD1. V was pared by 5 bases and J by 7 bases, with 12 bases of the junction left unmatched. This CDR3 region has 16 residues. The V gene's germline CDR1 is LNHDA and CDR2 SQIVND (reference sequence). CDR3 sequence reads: CASSGGGQGNRNEQFF. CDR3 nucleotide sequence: TGTGCCAGTAGTGGGGGGGGACAGGGAAATCGGAATGAGCAGTTCTTC.

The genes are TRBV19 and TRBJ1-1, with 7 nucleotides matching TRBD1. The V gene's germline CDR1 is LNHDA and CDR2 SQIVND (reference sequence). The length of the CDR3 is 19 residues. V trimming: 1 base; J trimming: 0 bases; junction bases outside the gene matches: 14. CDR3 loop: CASSIGLGTGRGVNTEAFF. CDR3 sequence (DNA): TGTGCCAGTAGTATAGGGCTAGGAACTGGCAGGGGGGTGAACACTGAAGCTTTCTTT. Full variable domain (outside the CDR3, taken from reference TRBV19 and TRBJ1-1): DGGITQSPKYLFRKEGQNVTLSCEQNLNHDAMYWYRQDPGQGLRLIYYSQIVNDFQKGDIAEGYSVSREKKESFPLTVTSAQKNPTAFYLCASSIGLGTGRGVNTEAFFGQGTRLTVV.

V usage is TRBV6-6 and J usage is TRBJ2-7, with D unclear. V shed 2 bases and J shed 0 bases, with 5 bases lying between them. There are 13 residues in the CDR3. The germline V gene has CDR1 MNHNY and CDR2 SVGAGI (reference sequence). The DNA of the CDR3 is TGTGCCAGCAGTTACGATACCTCCTACGAGCAGTACTTC. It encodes CASSYDTSYEQYF.